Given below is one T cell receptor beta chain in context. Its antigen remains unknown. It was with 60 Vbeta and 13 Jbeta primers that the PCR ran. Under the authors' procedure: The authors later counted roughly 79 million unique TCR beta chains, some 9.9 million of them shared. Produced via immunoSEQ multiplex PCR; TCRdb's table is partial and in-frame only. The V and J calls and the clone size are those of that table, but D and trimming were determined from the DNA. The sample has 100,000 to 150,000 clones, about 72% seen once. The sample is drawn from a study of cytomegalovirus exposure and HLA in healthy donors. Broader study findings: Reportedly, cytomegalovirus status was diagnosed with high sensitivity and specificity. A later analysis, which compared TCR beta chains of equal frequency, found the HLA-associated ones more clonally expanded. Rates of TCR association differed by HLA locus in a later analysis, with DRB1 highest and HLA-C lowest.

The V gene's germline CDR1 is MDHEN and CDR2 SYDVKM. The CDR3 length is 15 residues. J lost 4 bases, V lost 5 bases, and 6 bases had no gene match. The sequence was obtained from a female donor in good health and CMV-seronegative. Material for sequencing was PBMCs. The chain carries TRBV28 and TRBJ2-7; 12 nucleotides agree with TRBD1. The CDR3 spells CASSPGTGGAYEQYF. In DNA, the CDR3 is TGTGCCAGCAGTCCTGGGACAGGGGGCGCTTACGAGCAGTACTTC.